The 10 T cell receptor beta chains below come from one sample, sequenced in a study of blood T cells in healthy people across ages. The authors ran a second PCR of about 7 to 11 cycles using a sample-barcoded 5' primer and a J-beta primer mix. TCRdb fed the 5' RACE reads into MiXCR, producing one record per CDR3 protein. The repertoire has roughly 1 million distinct CDR3 sequences, around 27% of them found once; the top ten carry 0.65% to 0.75%. These sequences were also reported in another study, on T cells of mothers and their children.

What was sequenced was blood. The origin of the receptors is a girl aged 2-10 years in good health.

This clonotype was observed a few times. CDR3: CSVWSENTEAFF. In DNA form, the CDR3 reads TGCAGCGTTTGGTCAGAGAACACTGAAGCTTTCTTT. The chain is built from TRBV29-1 and TRBJ1-1, with no clear D. CDR3 length: 12 amino acids. Trimming stripped 5 bases from V and 1 base from J, with 8 bases between. CDR1 and CDR2 from the germline V gene are SQVTM and ANQGSEA.

The chain uses TRBV6-5 and TRBJ2-3, with 7 bases that match TRBD2. This CDR3 region has 16 residues. The V gene's germline CDR1 is MNHEY and CDR2 SVGAGI. V shed 1 base and J 1 base; nucleotides not matched to a gene: 5. This CDR3 reads CASSYYGRAGTDTQYF. CDR3 nucleotides: TGTGCCAGCAGTTACTATGGGAGGGCCGGCACAGATACGCAGTATTTT.

The chain combines TRBV28 with TRBJ1-1; 9 bases align to TRBD1. V lost 5 bases and J lost 1; bases outside the gene matches: 8. The CDR3 contains 16 residues. Germline V gene sequence: CDR1 MDHEN, CDR2 SYDVKM. The CDR3 DNA is TGTGCCAGCAGTCCCCTTCCGGGACAGGGGAACACTGAAGCTTTCTTT. Translating gives CASSPLPGQGNTEAFF. The whole variable domain, remainder taken from reference TRBV28 and TRBJ1-1, is DVKVTQSSRYLVKRTGEKVFLECVQDMDHENMFWYRQDPGLGLRLIYFSYDVKMKEKGDIPEGYSVSREKKERFSLILESASTNQTSMYLCASSPLPGQGNTEAFFGQGTRLTVV.

This clonotype was detected only once. This rearrangement joins TRBV21-1 to TRBJ1-5. TRBV21-1 is labeled a pseudogene. This CDR3 contains 16 residues. The CDR3 loop reads CASSKGRMGLGQPQHF. The CDR3 DNA reads as TGTGCCAGCAGCAAAGGCAGGATGGGTCTAGGACAGCCCCAGCATTTT.

This clonotype has just a few counts. The chain recombines TRBV12-3 or TRBV12-4 with TRBJ1-2, with unresolved D. CDR3 size: 14 residues. V was cut by 7 bases and J by 5 bases, with 17 bases left in between. CDR3 in DNA: TGTGCCAGCACCAACGCGAGGGTCCGGTATGGCTACACCTTC. As protein: CASTNARVRYGYTF.

This clonotype appeared a few times. The V gene is TRBV24-1, the J gene TRBJ2-5; tentative D call: TRBD2 (6 bases). The CDR3 is 16 amino acids. The V end lost 4 bases, the J end lost 2 bases, and 16 bases lay between the germline ends. Germline values: CDR1 KGHDR, CDR2 SFDVKD. Here the CDR3 DNA reads TGTGCCACCAGTGAAGATACCCGAGGGACTCAAGAGACCCAGTACTTC. Translating gives CATSEDTRGTQETQYF.

This clonotype has ten or more counts. This chain connects TRBV4-3 to TRBJ1-3; D might be TRBD1 (5 bases). The CDR3 sequence is 14 residues long. Trimming stripped 2 bases from V and 8 bases from J, with 13 bases between. Germline CDR1 and CDR2: LGHNA and YSLEER. The CDR3 region has the DNA TGCGCCAGCAGCCAATTATCAGGGAGATACACCATATATTTT. Translating it yields CASSQLSGRYTIYF.

The chain joins TRBV27 to TRBJ2-5; 14 positions match TRBD2. The DNA end lines up better with TRBJ2-1; the J call may be wrong. Germline CDR1 is MNHEY and CDR2 is SMNVEV (reference sequence). This CDR3 region has 14 residues. The CDR3 DNA sequence: TGTGCCAGCGGGGGACTAGCGGGAGAGGATGAGCAGTTCTTC. This encodes CASGGLAGEDEQFF.

Concerning this clonotype: Since no conserved phenylalanine or tryptophan closes the CDR3, a read error is the likely cause. The rearrangement joins TRBV3-1 to TRBJ1-4; D gene ambiguous. This CDR3 is built from 18 residues. The V gene lost 3 bases and the J gene lost 0 bases, with 17 bases spanning the gap. Germline CDR1 and CDR2: LGHDT and YNNKEL (reference sequence). CDR3 in amino acids: CASSHRVYQISTNEKLFL. DNA of the CDR3: TGTGCCAGCAGCCACAGAGTCTACCAGATATCAACTAATGAAAAACTGTTTCTT.

In DNA, the CDR3 is TGCGCCCAAATGGGAAGGGGGGAGGTCCCCAATGAGCAGTTCTTC. Amino acid sequence: CAQMGRGEVPNEQFF. The J gene is TRBJ2-1, the V gene TRBV5-1; the D gene could be TRBD1 or TRBD2 (6 bases each). CDR3 length: 15 amino acids. In germline, CDR1 is SGHRS, CDR2 YFSETQ. V was cut by 10 bases and J by 6 bases, with 23 bases left in between.